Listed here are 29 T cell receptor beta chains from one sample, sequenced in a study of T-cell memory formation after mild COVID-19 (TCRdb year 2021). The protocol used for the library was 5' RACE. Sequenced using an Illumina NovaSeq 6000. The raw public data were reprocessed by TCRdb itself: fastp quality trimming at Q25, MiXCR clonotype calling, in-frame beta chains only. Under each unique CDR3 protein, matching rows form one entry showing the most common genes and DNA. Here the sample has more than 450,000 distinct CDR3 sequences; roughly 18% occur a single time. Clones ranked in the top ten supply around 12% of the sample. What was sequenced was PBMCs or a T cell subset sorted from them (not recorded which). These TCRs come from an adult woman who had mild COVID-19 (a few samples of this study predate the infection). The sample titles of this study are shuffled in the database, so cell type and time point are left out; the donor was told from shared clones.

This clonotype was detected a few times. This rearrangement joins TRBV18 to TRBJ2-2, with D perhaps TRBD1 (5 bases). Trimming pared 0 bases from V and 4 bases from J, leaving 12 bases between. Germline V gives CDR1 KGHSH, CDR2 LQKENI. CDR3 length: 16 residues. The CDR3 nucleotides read TGTGCCAGCTCACCACCTAACGGACAAGTCACCGGGGAGCTGTTTTTT. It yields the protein CASSPPNGQVTGELFF. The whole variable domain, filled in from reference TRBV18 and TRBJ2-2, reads NAGVMQNPRHLVRRRGQEARLRCSPMKGHSHVYWYRQLPEEGLKFMVYLQKENIIDESGMPKERFSAEFPKEGPSILRIQQVVRGDSAAYFCASSPPNGQVTGELFFGEGSRLTVL.

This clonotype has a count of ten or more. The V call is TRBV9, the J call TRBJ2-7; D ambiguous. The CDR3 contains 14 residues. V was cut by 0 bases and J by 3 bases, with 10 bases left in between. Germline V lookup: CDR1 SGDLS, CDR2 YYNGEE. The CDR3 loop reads CASSVGAGLYEQYF. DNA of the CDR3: TGTGCCAGCAGCGTAGGCGCCGGTCTCTACGAGCAGTACTTC.

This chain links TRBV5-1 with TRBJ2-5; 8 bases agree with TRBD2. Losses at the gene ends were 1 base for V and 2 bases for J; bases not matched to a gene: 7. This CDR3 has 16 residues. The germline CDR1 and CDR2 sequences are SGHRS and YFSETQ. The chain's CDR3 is CASSLSVVAGQETQYF. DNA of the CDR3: TGCGCCAGCAGCTTGAGTGTGGTAGCGGGGCAAGAGACCCAGTACTTC.

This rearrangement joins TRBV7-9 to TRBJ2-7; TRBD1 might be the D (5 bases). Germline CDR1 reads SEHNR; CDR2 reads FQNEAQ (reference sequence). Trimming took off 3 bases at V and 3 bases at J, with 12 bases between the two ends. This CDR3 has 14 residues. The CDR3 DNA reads TGTGCCAGCAGCTTCCAGGGAAGGCACTACGAGCAGTACTTC. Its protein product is CASSFQGRHYEQYF.

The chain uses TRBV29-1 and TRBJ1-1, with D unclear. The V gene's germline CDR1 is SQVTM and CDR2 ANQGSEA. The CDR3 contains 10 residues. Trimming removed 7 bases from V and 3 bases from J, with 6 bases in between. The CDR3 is CSGRDTEAFF. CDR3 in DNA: TGCAGCGGCCGGGACACTGAAGCTTTCTTT.

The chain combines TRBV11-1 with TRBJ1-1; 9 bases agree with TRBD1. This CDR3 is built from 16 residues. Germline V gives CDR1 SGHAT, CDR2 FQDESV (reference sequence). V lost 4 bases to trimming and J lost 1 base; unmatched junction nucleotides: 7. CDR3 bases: TGTGCCAGCAGCTCCGGGACAGGGAGACGGAACACTGAAGCTTTCTTT. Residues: CASSSGTGRRNTEAFF.

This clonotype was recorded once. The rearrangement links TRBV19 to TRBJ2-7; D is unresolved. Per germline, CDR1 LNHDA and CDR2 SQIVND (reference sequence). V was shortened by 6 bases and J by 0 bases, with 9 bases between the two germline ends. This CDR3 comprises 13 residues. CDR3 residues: CASRVKGSYEQYF. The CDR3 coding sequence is TGTGCCAGTAGGGTGAAGGGCTCCTACGAGCAGTACTTC.

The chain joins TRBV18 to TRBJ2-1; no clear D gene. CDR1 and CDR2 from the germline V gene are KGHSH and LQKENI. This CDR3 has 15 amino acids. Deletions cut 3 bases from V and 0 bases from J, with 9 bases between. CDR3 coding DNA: TGTGCCAGCTCACCGGCGCGGAGCTCCTACAATGAGCAGTTCTTC. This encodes CASSPARSSYNEQFF.

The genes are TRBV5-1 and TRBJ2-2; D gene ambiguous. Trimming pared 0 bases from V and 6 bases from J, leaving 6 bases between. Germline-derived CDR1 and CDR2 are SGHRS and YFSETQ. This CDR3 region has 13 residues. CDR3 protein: CASSLGYAGELFF. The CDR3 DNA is TGCGCCAGCAGCTTGGGGTACGCCGGGGAGCTGTTTTTT. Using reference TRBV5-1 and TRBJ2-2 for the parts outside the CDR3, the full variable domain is KAGVTQTPRYLIKTRGQQVTLSCSPISGHRSVSWYQQTPGQGLQFLFEYFSETQRNKGNFPGRFSGRQFSNSRSEMNVSTLELGDSALYLCASSLGYAGELFFGEGSRLTVL.

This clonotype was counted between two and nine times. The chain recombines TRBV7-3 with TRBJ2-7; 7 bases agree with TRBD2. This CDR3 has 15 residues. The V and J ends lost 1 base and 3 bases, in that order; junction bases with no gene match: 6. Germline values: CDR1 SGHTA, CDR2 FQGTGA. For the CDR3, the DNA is TGTGCCAGCAGCTTAATGGGAGGGCAGAACTACGAGCAGTACTTC. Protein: CASSLMGGQNYEQYF.

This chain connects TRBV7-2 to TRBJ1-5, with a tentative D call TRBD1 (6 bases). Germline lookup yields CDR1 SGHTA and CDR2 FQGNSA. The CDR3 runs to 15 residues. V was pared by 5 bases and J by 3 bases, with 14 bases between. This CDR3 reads CASSQGAGANQPQHF. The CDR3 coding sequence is TGTGCCAGCAGCCAAGGAGCAGGGGCCAATCAGCCCCAGCATTTT.

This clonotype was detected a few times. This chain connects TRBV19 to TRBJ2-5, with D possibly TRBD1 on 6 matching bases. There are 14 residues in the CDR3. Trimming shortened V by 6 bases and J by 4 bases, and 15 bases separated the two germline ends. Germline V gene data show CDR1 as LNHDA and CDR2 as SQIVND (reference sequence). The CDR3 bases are TGTGCCAGTAGCGGACAAGGGGGAGTAGAGACCCAGTACTTC. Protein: CASSGQGGVETQYF.

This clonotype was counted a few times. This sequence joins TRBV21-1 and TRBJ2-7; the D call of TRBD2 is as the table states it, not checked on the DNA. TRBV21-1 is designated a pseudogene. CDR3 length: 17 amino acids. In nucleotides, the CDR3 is TGTGCCAGCAGCAAAGTAGGGGGGACTAGCGGGAACTACGAGCAGTACTTC. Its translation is CASSKVGGTSGNYEQYF.

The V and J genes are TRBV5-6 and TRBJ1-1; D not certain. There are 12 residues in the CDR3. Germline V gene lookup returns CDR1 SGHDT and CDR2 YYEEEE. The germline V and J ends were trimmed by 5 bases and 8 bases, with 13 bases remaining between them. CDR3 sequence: CASSYGSGEAFF. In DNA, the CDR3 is TGTGCCAGCAGTTACGGGTCGGGAGAAGCTTTCTTT.

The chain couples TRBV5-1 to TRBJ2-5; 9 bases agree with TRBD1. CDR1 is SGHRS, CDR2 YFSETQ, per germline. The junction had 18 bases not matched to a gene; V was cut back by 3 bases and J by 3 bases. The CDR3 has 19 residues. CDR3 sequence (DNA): TGCGCCAGCAGCTATGGGACAGGGTCCTCCTTGAAGGGAAAAGAGACCCAGTACTTC. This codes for CASSYGTGSSLKGKETQYF.

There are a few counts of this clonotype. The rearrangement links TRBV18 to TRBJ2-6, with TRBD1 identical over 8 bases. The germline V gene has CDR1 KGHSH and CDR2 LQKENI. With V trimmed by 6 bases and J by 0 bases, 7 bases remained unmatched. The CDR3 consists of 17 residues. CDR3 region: CASSTDRASSGANVLTF. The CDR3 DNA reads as TGTGCCAGCTCGACGGACAGGGCCAGCTCTGGGGCCAACGTCCTGACTTTC.

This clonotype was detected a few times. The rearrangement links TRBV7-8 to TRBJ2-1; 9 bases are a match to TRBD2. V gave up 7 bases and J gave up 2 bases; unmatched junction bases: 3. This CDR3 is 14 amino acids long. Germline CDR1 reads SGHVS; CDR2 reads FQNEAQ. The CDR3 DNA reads TGTGCCAGCACCGGCGGGAGGGCCTACAATGAGCAGTTCTTC. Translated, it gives CASTGGRAYNEQFF.

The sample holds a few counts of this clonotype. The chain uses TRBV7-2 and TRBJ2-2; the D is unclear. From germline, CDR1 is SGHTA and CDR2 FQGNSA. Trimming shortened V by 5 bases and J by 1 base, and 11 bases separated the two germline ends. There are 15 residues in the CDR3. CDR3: CASSPLRRNTGELFF. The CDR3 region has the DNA TGTGCCAGCAGCCCCCTACGGAGGAACACCGGGGAGCTGTTTTTT.

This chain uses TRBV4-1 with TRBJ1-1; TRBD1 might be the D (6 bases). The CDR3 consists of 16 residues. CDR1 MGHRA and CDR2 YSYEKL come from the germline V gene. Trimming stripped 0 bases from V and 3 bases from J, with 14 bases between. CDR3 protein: CASSQDPGAAYTEAFF. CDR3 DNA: TGCGCCAGCAGCCAAGATCCGGGGGCGGCTTACACTGAAGCTTTCTTT.

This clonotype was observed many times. The CDR3 loop reads CASSLGLAGVSSYNEQFF. CDR3 sequence (DNA): TGTGCCAGCAGCTTAGGACTAGCGGGAGTGAGCTCCTACAATGAGCAGTTCTTC. J is TRBJ2-1 and V is TRBV5-6, with 13 positions matching TRBD2. There are 18 residues in the CDR3. Germline V CDR1 and CDR2: SGHDT, YYEEEE. V shed 2 bases and J 0 bases; nucleotides not matched to a gene: 5.

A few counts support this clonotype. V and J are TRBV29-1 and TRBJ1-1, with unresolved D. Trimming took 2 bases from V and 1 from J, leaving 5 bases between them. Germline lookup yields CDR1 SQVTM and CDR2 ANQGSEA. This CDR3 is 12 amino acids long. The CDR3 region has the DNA TGCAGCGTTGAACTTGAGAACACTGAAGCTTTCTTT. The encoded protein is CSVELENTEAFF. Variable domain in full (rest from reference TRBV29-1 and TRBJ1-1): SAVISQKPSRDICQRGTSLTIQCQVDSQVTMMFWYRQQPGQSLTLIATANQGSEATYESGFVIDKFPISRPNLTFSTLTVSNMSPEDSSIYLCSVELENTEAFFGQGTRLTVV.

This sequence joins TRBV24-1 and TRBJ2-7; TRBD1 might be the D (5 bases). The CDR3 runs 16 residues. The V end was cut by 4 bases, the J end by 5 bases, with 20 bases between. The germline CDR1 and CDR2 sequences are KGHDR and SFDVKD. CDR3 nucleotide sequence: TGTGCCACCAGTGAGCATGCAGGGTCGCACCGCGACGAGCAGTACTTC. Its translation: CATSEHAGSHRDEQYF.

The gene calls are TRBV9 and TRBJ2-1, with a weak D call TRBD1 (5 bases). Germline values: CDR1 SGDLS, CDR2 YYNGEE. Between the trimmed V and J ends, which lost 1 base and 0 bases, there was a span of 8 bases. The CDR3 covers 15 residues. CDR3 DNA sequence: TGTGCCAGCAGCGTATCAGGGATCTCCTACAATGAGCAGTTCTTC. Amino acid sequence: CASSVSGISYNEQFF.

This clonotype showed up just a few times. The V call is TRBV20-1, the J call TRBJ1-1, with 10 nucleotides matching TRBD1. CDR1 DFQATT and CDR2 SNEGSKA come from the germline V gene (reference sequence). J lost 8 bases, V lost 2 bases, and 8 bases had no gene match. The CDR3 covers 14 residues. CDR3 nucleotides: TGCAGTGCTAGACCCGGGACAGGGGTAGCCGAAGCTTTCTTT. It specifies CSARPGTGVAEAFF.

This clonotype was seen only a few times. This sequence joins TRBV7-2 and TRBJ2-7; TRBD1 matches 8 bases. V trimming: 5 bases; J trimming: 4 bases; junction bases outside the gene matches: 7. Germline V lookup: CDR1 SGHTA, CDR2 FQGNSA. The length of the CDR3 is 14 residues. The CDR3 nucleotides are TGTGCCAGCAGCGCTCGGAACAGGGGGTACGAGCAGTACTTC. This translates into CASSARNRGYEQYF.

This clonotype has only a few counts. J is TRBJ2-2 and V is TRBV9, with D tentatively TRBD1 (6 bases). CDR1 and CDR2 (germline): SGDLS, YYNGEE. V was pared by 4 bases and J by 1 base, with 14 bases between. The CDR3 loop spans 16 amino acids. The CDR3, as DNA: TGTGCCAGCAGCCTTTTGGGGACAAAGAACACCGGGGAGCTGTTTTTT. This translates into CASSLLGTKNTGELFF.

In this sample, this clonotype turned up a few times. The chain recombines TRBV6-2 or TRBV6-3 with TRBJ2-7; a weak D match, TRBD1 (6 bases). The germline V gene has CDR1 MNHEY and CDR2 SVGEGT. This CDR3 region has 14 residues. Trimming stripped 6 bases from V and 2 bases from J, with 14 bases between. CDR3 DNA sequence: TGTGCCAGCAGCATGTGGTGGGGGCCCTACGAGCAGTACTTC. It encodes CASSMWWGPYEQYF.

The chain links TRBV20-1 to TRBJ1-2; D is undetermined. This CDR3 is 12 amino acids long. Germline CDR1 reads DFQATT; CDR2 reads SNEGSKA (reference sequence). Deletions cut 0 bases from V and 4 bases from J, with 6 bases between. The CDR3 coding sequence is TGCAGTGCTAGAGACGGACTCTATGGCTACACCTTC. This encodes CSARDGLYGYTF.

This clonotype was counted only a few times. CDR3 region: CASSYAVANTGELFF. The DNA of the CDR3 is TGTGCCAGCAGTTACGCTGTAGCGAACACCGGGGAGCTGTTTTTT. The V call is TRBV6-5, the J call TRBJ2-2; D uncertain. Trimming shortened V by 2 bases and J by 0 bases, and 7 bases separated the two germline ends. CDR1 is MNHEY, CDR2 SVGAGI, per germline. The CDR3 runs to 15 residues.